The clone carrying this TCR beta chain appeared many times. This entry is derived from a study of T cells in Graves' hyperthyroidism and ophthalmopathy. Study summary: Specimen type is peripheral blood, collected at initial diagnosis prior to any treatment.

TCR beta CDR3 regions were amplified from RNA. First-round RT-PCR of the TCR CDR3 relied on the HTBI primer set. From the multiplex PCR reads, TCRdb called clonotypes with MiXCR, one entry per CDR3 protein. The sample lists about 400,000 distinct CDR3 sequences, 20% to 25% occurring once. Graves' hyperthyroidism qualified as stable when ophthalmopathy did not progress within 18 months. Diagnosis rested on symptoms, serum thyroxine and TRAb, thyroid ultrasound, and orbital computed tomography. 9.5 to 10 ml fresh peripheral blood yielded the PBMCs. Germline CDR1 and CDR2: SGHRS and YFSETQ. This CDR3 contains 13 residues. V shed 4 bases and J shed 5 bases, with 12 bases lying between them.

The receptor was isolated from a middle-aged man with Graves' hyperthyroidism. This chain links TRBV5-1 with TRBJ2-5; D is undetermined. The sequenced material came from blood. The CDR3 loop is CASSRDPRETQYF. CDR3 DNA sequence: TGCGCCAGCAGCCGAGACCCAAGGGAGACCCAGTACTTC.